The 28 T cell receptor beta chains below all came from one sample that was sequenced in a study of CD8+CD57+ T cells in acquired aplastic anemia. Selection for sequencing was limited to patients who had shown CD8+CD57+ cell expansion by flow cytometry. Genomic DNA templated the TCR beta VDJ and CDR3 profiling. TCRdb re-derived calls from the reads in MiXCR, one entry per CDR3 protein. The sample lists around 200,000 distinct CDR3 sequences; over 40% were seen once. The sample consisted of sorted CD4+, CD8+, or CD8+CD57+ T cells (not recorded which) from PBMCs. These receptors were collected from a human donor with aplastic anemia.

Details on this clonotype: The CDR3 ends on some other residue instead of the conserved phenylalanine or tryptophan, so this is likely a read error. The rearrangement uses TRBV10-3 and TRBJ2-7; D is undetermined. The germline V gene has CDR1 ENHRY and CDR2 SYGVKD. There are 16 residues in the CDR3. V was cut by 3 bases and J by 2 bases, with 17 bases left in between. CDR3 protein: CAISDRAGPKPYEQYL. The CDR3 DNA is TGTGCCATCAGTGATCGGGCAGGACCGAAACCCTACGAGCAGTACCTC.

In DNA, the CDR3 is TGCAGTGCTAGAGATCTATGGGGAGGGTTTAATGAGCAGTTCTTC. Its protein is CSARDLWGGFNEQFF. The rearrangement uses TRBV20-1 and TRBJ2-1, with 7 positions matching TRBD2. V lost 0 bases to trimming and J lost 7 bases; unmatched junction nucleotides: 9. This CDR3 spans 15 amino acids. Germline-derived CDR1 and CDR2 are DFQATT and SNEGSKA (reference sequence).

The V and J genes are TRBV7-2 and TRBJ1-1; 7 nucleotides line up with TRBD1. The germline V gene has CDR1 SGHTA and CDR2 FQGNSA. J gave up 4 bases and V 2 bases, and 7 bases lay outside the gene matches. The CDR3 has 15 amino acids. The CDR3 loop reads CASSLPGGAFTEAFF. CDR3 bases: TGTGCCAGCAGCTTACCAGGGGGGGCGTTCACTGAAGCTTTCTTT. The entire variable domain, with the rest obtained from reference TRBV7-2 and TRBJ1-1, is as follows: GAGVSQSPSNKVTEKGKDVELRCDPISGHTALYWYRQSLGQGLEFLIYFQGNSAPDKSGLPSDRFSAERTGGSVSTLTIQRTQQEDSAVYLCASSLPGGAFTEAFFGQGTRLTVV.

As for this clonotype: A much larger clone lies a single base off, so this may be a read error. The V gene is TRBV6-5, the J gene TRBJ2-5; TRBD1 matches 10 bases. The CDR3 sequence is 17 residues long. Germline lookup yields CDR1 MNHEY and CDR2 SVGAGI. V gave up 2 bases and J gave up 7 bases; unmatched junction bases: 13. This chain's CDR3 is CASSYPMGTGEGGTQYF. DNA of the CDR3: TGTGCCAGCAGTTACCCGATGGGGACAGGGGAGGGGGGGACCCAGTACTTC.

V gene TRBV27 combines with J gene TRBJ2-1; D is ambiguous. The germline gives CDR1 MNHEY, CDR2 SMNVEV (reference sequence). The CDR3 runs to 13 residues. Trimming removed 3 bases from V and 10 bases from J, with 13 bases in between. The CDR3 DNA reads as TGTGCCAGCAGTTTGACACCCTCGGGCGAGCAGTTCTTC. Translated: CASSLTPSGEQFF.

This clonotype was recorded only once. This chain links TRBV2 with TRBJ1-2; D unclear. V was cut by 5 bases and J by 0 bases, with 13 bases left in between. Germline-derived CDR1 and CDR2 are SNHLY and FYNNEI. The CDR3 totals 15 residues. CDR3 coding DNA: TGTGCCAGCAGTCCAGAACAGTATACTAACTATGGCTACACCTTC. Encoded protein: CASSPEQYTNYGYTF.

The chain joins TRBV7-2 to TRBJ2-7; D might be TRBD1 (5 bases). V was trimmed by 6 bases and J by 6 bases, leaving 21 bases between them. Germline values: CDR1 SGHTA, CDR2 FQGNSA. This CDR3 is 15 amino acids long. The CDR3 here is CASSSGGMGPREQYF. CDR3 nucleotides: TGTGCCAGCAGTTCCGGCGGAATGGGGCCACGCGAGCAGTACTTC. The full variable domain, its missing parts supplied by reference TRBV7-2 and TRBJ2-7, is GAGVSQSPSNKVTEKGKDVELRCDPISGHTALYWYRQSLGQGLEFLIYFQGNSAPDKSGLPSDRFSAERTGGSVSTLTIQRTQQEDSAVYLCASSSGGMGPREQYFGPGTRLTVT.

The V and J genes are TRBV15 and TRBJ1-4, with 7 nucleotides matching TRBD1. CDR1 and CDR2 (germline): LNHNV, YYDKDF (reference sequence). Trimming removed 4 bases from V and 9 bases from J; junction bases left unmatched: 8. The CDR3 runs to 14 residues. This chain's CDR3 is CATSTRTGIQKLFF. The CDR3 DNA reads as TGTGCCACCAGCACACGGACAGGAATACAAAAACTGTTTTTT.

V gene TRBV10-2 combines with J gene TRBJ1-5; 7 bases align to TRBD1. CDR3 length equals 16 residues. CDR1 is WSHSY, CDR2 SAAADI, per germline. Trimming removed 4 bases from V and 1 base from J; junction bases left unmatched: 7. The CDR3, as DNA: TGCGCCAGCAGTGTTGCCAGGGGGGGGAGCAATCAGCCCCAGCATTTT. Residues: CASSVARGGSNQPQHF.

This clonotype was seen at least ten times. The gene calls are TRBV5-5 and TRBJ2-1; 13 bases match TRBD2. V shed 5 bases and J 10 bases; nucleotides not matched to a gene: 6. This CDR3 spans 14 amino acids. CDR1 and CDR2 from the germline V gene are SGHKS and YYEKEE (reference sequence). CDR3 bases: TGTGCCAGCAGTCGACTAGCGGGAGGATCCGAGCAGTTCTTC. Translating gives CASSRLAGGSEQFF.

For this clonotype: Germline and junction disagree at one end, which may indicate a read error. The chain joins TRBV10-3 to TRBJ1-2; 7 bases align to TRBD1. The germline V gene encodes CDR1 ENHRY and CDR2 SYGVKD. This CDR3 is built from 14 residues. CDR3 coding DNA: TGTGCCATCAGTGAAAAAACAGGGGTATATGGCTACGCCTTC. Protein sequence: CAISEKTGVYGYAF.

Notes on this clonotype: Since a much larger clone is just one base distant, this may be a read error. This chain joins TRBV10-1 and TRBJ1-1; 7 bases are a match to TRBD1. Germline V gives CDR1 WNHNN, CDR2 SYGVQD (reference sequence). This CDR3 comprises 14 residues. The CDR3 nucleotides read TGCGCCAGCAGCTGGCAGAGAGGGGGCACTGAAGCTCTCTTT. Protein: CASSWQRGGTEALF.

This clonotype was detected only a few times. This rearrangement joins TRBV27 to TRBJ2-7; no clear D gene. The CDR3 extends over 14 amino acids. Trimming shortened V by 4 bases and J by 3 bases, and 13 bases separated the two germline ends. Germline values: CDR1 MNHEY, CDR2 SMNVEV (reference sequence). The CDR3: CASSSRPSYYEQYF. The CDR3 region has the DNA TGTGCCAGCAGTTCTCGTCCGTCCTACTACGAGCAGTACTTC.

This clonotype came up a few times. The CDR3 region is CASRGDRNPSSYNSPLHF. In DNA form, the CDR3 reads TGTGCCAGCAGGGGGGACAGGAATCCGAGCTCCTATAATTCACCCCTCCACTTT. The rearrangement links TRBV6-1 to TRBJ1-6; 8 positions agree with TRBD1. J was trimmed by 0 bases and V by 6 bases; bases with no gene match: 10. Germline lookup yields CDR1 MNHNS and CDR2 SASEGT. The CDR3 is 18 residues long.

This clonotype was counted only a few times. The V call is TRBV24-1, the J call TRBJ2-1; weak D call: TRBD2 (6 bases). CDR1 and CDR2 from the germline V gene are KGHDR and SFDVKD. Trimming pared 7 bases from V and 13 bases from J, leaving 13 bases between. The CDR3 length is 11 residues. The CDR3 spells CATSSGSEQFF. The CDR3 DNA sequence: TGTGCCACCAGCTCCGGGAGCGAACAGTTCTTC.

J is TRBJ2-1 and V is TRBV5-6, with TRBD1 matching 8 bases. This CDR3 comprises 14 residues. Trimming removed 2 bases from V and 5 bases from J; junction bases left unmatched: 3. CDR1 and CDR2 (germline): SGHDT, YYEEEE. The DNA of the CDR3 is TGTGCCAGCAGCTTTGGGACAGGCAACAATGAGCAGTTCTTC. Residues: CASSFGTGNNEQFF.

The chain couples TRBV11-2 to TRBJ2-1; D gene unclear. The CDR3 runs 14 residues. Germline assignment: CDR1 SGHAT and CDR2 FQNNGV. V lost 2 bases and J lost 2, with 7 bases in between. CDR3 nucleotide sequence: TGTGCCAGCAGCTTATTCGTACCCTACAATGAGCAGTTCTTC. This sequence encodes CASSLFVPYNEQFF.

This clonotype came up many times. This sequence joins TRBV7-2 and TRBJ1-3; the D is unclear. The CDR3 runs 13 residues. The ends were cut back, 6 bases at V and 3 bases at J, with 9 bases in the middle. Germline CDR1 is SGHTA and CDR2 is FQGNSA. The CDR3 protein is CASSSAGGNTIYF. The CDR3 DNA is TGTGCCAGCAGTTCTGCAGGTGGAAACACCATATATTTT.

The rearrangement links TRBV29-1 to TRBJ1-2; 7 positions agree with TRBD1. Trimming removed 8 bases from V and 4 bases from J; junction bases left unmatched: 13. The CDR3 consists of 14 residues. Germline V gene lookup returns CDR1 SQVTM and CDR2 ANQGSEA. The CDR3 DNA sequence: TGCAGCTTGGCCAAGGCAGGGGGTGCCTATGGCTACACCTTC. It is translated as CSLAKAGGAYGYTF.

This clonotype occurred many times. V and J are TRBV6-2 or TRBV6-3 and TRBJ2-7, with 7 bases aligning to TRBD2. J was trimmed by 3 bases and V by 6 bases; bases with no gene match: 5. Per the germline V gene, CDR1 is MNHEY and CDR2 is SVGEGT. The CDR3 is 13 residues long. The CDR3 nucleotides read TGTGCCAGCAGACCTAGCGGCCGCTACGAGCAGTACTTC. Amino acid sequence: CASRPSGRYEQYF.

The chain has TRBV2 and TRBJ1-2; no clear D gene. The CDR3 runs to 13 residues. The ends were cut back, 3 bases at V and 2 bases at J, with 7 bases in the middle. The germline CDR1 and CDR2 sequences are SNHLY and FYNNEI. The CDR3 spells CASSDLPNYGYTF. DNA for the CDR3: TGTGCCAGCAGTGACCTTCCCAACTATGGCTACACCTTC.

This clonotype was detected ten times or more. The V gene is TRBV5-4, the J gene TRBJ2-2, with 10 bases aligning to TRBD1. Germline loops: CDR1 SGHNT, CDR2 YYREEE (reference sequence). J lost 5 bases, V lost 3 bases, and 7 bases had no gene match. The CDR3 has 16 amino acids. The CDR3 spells CASSSPWDRGTGELFF. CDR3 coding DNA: TGTGCCAGCAGCTCGCCCTGGGACAGGGGTACCGGGGAGCTGTTTTTT.

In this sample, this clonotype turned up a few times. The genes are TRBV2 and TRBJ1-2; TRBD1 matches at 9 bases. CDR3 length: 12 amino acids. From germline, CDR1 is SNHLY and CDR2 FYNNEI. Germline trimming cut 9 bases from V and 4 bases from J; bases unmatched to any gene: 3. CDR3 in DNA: TGTGCCAGGTCGGGACAGGGCTATGGCTACACCTTC. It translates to CARSGQGYGYTF. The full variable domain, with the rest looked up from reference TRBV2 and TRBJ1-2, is EPEVTQTPSHQVTQMGQEVILRCVPISNHLYFYWYRQILGQKVEFLVSFYNNEISEKSEIFDDQFSVERPDGSNFTLKIRSTKLEDSAMYFCARSGQGYGYTFGSGTRLTVV.

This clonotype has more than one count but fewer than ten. The DNA for the CDR3 is TGTGCCAGCAAAAGACGGATGAACACTGAAGCTTTCTTT. Protein: CASKRRMNTEAFF. The V and J genes are TRBV27 and TRBJ1-1; D remains ambiguous. Trimming took 7 bases from V and 0 from J, leaving 9 bases between them. Per the germline V gene, CDR1 is MNHEY and CDR2 is SMNVEV (reference sequence). The CDR3 spans 13 residues.

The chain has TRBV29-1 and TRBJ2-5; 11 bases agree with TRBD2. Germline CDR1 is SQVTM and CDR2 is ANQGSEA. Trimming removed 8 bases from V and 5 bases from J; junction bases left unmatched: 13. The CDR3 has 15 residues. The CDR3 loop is CSSLVVAGGPETQYF. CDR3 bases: TGCAGCTCCCTCGTTGTAGCGGGGGGGCCGGAGACCCAGTACTTC.

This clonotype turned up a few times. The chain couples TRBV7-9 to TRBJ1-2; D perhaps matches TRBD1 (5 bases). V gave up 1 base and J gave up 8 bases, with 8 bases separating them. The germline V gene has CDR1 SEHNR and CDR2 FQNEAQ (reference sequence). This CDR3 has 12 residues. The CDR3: CASSLGDGGYTF. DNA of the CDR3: TGTGCCAGCAGCTTAGGGGACGGGGGCTACACCTTC.

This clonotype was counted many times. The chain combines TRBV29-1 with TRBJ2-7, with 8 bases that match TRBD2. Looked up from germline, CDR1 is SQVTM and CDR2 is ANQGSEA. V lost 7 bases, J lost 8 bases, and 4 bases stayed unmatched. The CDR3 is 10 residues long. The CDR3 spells CSGYSGKQYF. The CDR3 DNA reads TGCAGCGGGTATAGCGGGAAGCAGTACTTC.

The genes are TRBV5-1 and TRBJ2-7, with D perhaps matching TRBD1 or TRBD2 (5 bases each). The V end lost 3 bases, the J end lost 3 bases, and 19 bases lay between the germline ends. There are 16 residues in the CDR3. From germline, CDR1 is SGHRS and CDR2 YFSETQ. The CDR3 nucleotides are TGCGCCAGCAGCTCTCGCAGACCGGGGACCCACTACGAGCAGTACTTC. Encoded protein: CASSSRRPGTHYEQYF.